The rows below give T cell receptor beta chains drawn from one sample of a study of early T cells in non-severe SARS-CoV-2 infection. TCRdb re-called the 5' RACE reads with MiXCR, one entry per CDR3 protein. This table holds around 94,000 distinct CDR3 sequences, about an eighth found once. Sequencing used whole blood. The receptors were sampled from an adult who was a healthcare worker with PCR-confirmed SARS-CoV-2 infection or an uninfected control (not recorded which). CDR3s include the opening cysteine and the closing phenylalanine or tryptophan. Fields, in order: CDR3 length, J gene, V gene, CDR3 protein.

cdr3_length: 15; j_call: TRBJ2-5; v_call: TRBV28; cdr3_aa: CASSLSPDRSETQYF
cdr3_length: 14; j_call: TRBJ2-7; v_call: TRBV6-6; cdr3_aa: CASRNLAGGGEQYF
cdr3_length: 13; j_call: TRBJ1-6; v_call: TRBV28; cdr3_aa: CASEGTGDSPLHF
cdr3_length: 14; j_call: TRBJ2-3; v_call: TRBV20-1; cdr3_aa: CSARDLAGGDTQYF
cdr3_length: 15; j_call: TRBJ2-3; v_call: TRBV3-1; cdr3_aa: CASSPGASGADTQYF
cdr3_length: 16; j_call: TRBJ2-7; v_call: TRBV14; cdr3_aa: CASSQVITRTSGEQYF
cdr3_length: 13; j_call: TRBJ2-7; v_call: TRBV7-9; cdr3_aa: CASSLFAGDEQYF
cdr3_length: 14; j_call: TRBJ2-3; v_call: TRBV5-1; cdr3_aa: CASSPGQGADTQYF
cdr3_length: 14; j_call: TRBJ2-7; v_call: TRBV20-1; cdr3_aa: CSAVAGGPGDEQYF
cdr3_length: 12; j_call: TRBJ2-3; v_call: TRBV28; cdr3_aa: CASSLTLDTQYF
cdr3_length: 13; j_call: TRBJ1-2; v_call: TRBV30; cdr3_aa: CAWSVGSSYGYTF
cdr3_length: 14; j_call: TRBJ2-5; v_call: TRBV7-9; cdr3_aa: CASSFSGSGETQYF
cdr3_length: 15; j_call: TRBJ2-1; v_call: TRBV20-1; cdr3_aa: CSAPSREGRLNEQFF
cdr3_length: 18; j_call: TRBJ2-3; v_call: TRBV7-6; cdr3_aa: CASSFGREDWLGTDTQYF
cdr3_length: 13; j_call: TRBJ2-3; v_call: TRBV7-2; cdr3_aa: CASSLATLGTQYF
cdr3_length: 13; j_call: TRBJ1-6; v_call: TRBV5-5; cdr3_aa: CASRTGRDSPLHF
cdr3_length: 15; j_call: TRBJ2-3; v_call: TRBV5-1; cdr3_aa: CASSLRLVLSDTQYF
cdr3_length: 13; j_call: TRBJ2-1; v_call: TRBV29-1; cdr3_aa: CSVVYPGGNEQFF
cdr3_length: 12; j_call: TRBJ2-7; v_call: TRBV7-2; cdr3_aa: CASSLEQLEQYF
cdr3_length: 14; j_call: TRBJ2-7; v_call: TRBV5-1; cdr3_aa: CASSLELPMDEQYF
cdr3_length: 13; j_call: TRBJ1-2; v_call: TRBV20-1; cdr3_aa: CSAGDRGPYGYTF
cdr3_length: 16; j_call: TRBJ2-3; v_call: TRBV7-9; cdr3_aa: CASSHGRRGSSDTQYF
cdr3_length: 15; j_call: TRBJ2-5; v_call: TRBV11-2; cdr3_aa: CASSSGREGGVTQYF
cdr3_length: 12; j_call: TRBJ2-1; v_call: TRBV28; cdr3_aa: CAAGLADNEQFF
cdr3_length: 11; j_call: TRBJ2-1; v_call: TRBV24-1; cdr3_aa: CATSDLREQFF
cdr3_length: 14; j_call: TRBJ2-5; v_call: TRBV10-1; cdr3_aa: CASSDEREFETQYF
cdr3_length: 15; j_call: TRBJ2-5; v_call: TRBV9; cdr3_aa: CASSPTTRPQETQYF
cdr3_length: 15; j_call: TRBJ2-7; v_call: TRBV7-2; cdr3_aa: CASSLKASISYEQYF
cdr3_length: 11; j_call: TRBJ2-3; v_call: TRBV4-1; cdr3_aa: CASSQVDTQYF
cdr3_length: 15; j_call: TRBJ2-3; v_call: TRBV11-2; cdr3_aa: CASSSREGRTDTQYF
cdr3_length: 16; j_call: TRBJ2-3; v_call: TRBV2; cdr3_aa: CASSPSGAGGTDTQYF
cdr3_length: 14; j_call: TRBJ2-7; v_call: TRBV2; cdr3_aa: CASRLGQAGNEQYF
cdr3_length: 14; j_call: TRBJ2-7; v_call: TRBV12-3/TRBV12-4; cdr3_aa: CASSPGPSNYEQYF
cdr3_length: 13; j_call: TRBJ2-3; v_call: TRBV24-1; cdr3_aa: CATSDFLADTQYF
cdr3_length: 12; j_call: TRBJ2-7; v_call: TRBV7-9; cdr3_aa: CASSPTLDEQYF
cdr3_length: 15; j_call: TRBJ2-7; v_call: TRBV9; cdr3_aa: CASSPRGSPTYEQYF
cdr3_length: 15; j_call: TRBJ1-5; v_call: TRBV4-3; cdr3_aa: CASSQDRGYDQPQHF
cdr3_length: 13; j_call: TRBJ2-1; v_call: TRBV29-1; cdr3_aa: CSVRGSSYNEQFF
cdr3_length: 15; j_call: TRBJ1-3; v_call: TRBV7-2; cdr3_aa: CASSLVGVGGNTIYF
cdr3_length: 13; j_call: TRBJ2-5; v_call: TRBV28; cdr3_aa: CASGLRYEETQYF
cdr3_length: 15; j_call: TRBJ2-4; v_call: TRBV2; cdr3_aa: CASGSGGITKNIQYF
cdr3_length: 14; j_call: TRBJ1-1; v_call: TRBV10-3; cdr3_aa: CAISVGSSGTEAFF
cdr3_length: 14; j_call: TRBJ2-3; v_call: TRBV20-1; cdr3_aa: CSAATSDHTDTQYF
cdr3_length: 13; j_call: TRBJ1-2; v_call: TRBV4-1; cdr3_aa: CASSQGPDRAYTF
cdr3_length: 16; j_call: TRBJ2-1; v_call: TRBV5-1; cdr3_aa: CASSLTSSSSYNEQFF
cdr3_length: 16; j_call: TRBJ2-1; v_call: TRBV7-2; cdr3_aa: CASSPKGGSVYNEQFF
cdr3_length: 18; j_call: TRBJ2-7; v_call: TRBV20-1; cdr3_aa: CSARDRFSAKISTYEQYF
cdr3_length: 12; j_call: TRBJ1-3; v_call: TRBV7-6; cdr3_aa: CASSETGNTIYF
cdr3_length: 15; j_call: TRBJ2-1; v_call: TRBV20-1; cdr3_aa: CSARDRAGGDNEQFF
cdr3_length: 13; j_call: TRBJ2-7; v_call: TRBV3-1; cdr3_aa: CASSQGTADGQYF
cdr3_length: 12; j_call: TRBJ2-3; v_call: TRBV5-4; cdr3_aa: CASSPGSDTQYF
cdr3_length: 16; j_call: TRBJ1-1; v_call: TRBV3-1; cdr3_aa: CASSQWSSADNTEAFF
cdr3_length: 13; j_call: TRBJ2-1; v_call: TRBV28; cdr3_aa: CASSFGRENEQFF
cdr3_length: 13; j_call: TRBJ2-7; v_call: TRBV20-1; cdr3_aa: CSAVGDSSYEQYF
cdr3_length: 13; j_call: TRBJ1-3; v_call: TRBV7-9; cdr3_aa: CASSPLTLNTIYF
cdr3_length: 16; j_call: TRBJ2-1; v_call: TRBV7-9; cdr3_aa: CASSFSRGLAGNEQFF
cdr3_length: 14; j_call: TRBJ2-7; v_call: TRBV9; cdr3_aa: CASSVGTGRYEQYF